The T cell receptor (beta chain) described here comes from a study of identical twins. The study's findings and limits: Beta out-of-frame sequences showed weaker excess sharing between twins. Zero-insertion analyses were open to partial confounding by invariant MAIT and iNKT cells.

Unique molecular identifiers were present on the cDNA, and a universal primer site came from template switching. TCRdb recomputed calls from the 5' RACE reads with MiXCR, one row per CDR3 protein. The profile shows around 530,000 distinct CDR3 sequences, 13% to 15% of them singletons. Germline CDR1 DFQATT, CDR2 SNEGSKA (reference sequence). The length of the CDR3 is 13 residues. With V trimmed by 4 bases and J by 2 bases, 2 bases remained unmatched. This clonotype was recorded a few times. Its antigen is still unknown. The same specimen was also included in a second study, on yellow fever vaccine responses in identical twins.

Sequenced input: CD4+ T cells sorted from blood. The genes are TRBV20-1 and TRBJ2-3; 8 bases fit TRBD2. This TCR was sampled from a woman aged 18-29 years in good health. CDR3 DNA sequence: TGCAGTGCTAAAGCGGGAGTCACAGATACGCAGTATTTT. It yields the protein CSAKAGVTDTQYF.